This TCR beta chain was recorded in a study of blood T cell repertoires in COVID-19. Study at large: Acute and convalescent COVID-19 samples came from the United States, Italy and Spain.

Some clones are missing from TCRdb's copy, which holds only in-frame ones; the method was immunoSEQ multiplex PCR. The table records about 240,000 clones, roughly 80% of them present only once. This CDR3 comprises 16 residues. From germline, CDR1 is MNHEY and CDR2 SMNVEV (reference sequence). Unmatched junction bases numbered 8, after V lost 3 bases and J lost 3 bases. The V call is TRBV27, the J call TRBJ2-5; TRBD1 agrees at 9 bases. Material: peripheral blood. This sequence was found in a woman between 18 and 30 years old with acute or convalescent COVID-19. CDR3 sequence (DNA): TGTGCCAGCAGTTTGAACAGGGGGCTGGGGGAAGAGACCCAGTACTTC. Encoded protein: CASSLNRGLGEETQYF.